A selection of T cell receptor beta chains follows, all from one sample in a study of T cell responses to AZD1222 COVID-19 vaccine. Measured with immunoSEQ multiplex PCR; TCRdb has only the in-frame clones, and not every one. The sample contains about 100,000 clones, over 75% of which appear only once. The starting material was peripheral blood, obtained 28 days after the second AZD1222 dose. All receptors come from an adult who received the AZD1222 COVID-19 vaccine. The CDR3 runs from the conserved cysteine through the conserved F or W. Each record gives: V gene, CDR3 protein.

>TRBV21-1
CASSKGAGSGNTIYF
>TRBV28
CASSSGQGLYEQYF
>TRBV15
CATSGGTGGPWETQYF
>TRBV28
CASSSNLRGENNEQFF
>TRBV18
CASSPSGTGVLMNTEAFF
>TRBV5-5
CASSLVGNYGYTF
>TRBV30
CAWGVFRETIYNEQFF
>TRBV6-6
CASRTDTNHGGYTF
>TRBV7-3
CASSLSVGYEQYF
>TRBV12-3/TRBV12-4
CASSLVSEPQHF
>TRBV4-1
CASSQGPAGLPGFF
>TRBV7-2
CASSQGLAGGGYYEQYF
>TRBV29-1
CSVVGGTEAFF
>TRBV7-9
CASSFDQETQYF
>TRBV11-3
CASSGRAHEAETQYF
>TRBV5-6
CASSPVGLHEQYF
>TRBV7-2
CASSPSTIMAGGYTF
>TRBV6-1
CASSEAWGANTEAFF
>TRBV25-1
CASSRDFYGYTF
>TRBV9
CASSSQGSYNEQFF
>TRBV5-1
CASSLGGADTQYF
>TRBV19
CASSTGTRSPIEAFF
>TRBV7-3
CASSLIAGALETQYF
>TRBV9
CASSVARGSDTQYF
>TRBV28
CASTQGRSPLHF
>TRBV6-5
CASSRGEGGNQPQHF
>TRBV10-1
CASSVDRGGELFF
>TRBV5-1
CASSFRQGASKTQYF
>TRBV27
CASSLTVNTEAFF
>TRBV30
CAWSPPPGGSPLHF
>TRBV7-3
CASSAHRVPYNEQFF
>TRBV3-1/TRBV3-2
CASSQARGQGQYF
>TRBV30
CAWRRTTYEQYF
>TRBV18
CASSPGLRGRDTQYF
>TRBV25-1
CASSERGRGTFIGEQYF
>TRBV5-1
CASRPSLAAASTDTQYF
>TRBV5-4
CASSYPRGGAEAFF
>TRBV30
CAWSTLRVSSYNSPLHF
>TRBV4-1
CASSQGTSTEQYF
>TRBV2
CASSAGQGQGAGANVLTF
>TRBV7-2
CASSPRTSNEQLF
>TRBV2
CASRGGTAGRNEQFF
>TRBV7-2
CASSLAGSSYNEQFF
>TRBV7-6
CASSLVGGRGDTQYF
>TRBV5-1
CASSLSPSGGALIYNEQFF
>TRBV5-1
CASSPALGQETQYF